This entry lists 12 T cell receptor beta chains sequenced from one sample in a study of blood T cell repertoires in COVID-19. Data came from immunoSEQ multiplex PCR; TCRdb stores just in-frame clones and leaves some out. The repertoire holds 200,000 to 250,000 clones, 80% to 85% seen once, with about 2.9% in the top ten. The sequencing sample was made of peripheral blood. Receptors were obtained from a woman aged 25-40 years who had recovered from COVID-19.

This chain joins TRBV11-2 and TRBJ2-6, with D unclear. The V end was cut by 5 bases, the J end by 0 bases, with 14 bases between. The CDR3 totals 17 residues. CDR1 is SGHAT and CDR2 is FQNNGV in the germline V gene. CDR3 loop: CASSPYLVGSGANVLTF. DNA of the CDR3: TGTGCCAGCAGCCCTTATTTAGTTGGCTCTGGGGCCAACGTCCTGACTTTC.

The gene calls are TRBV28 and TRBJ1-5; D ambiguous. CDR3 length: 13 amino acids. Germline assignment: CDR1 MDHEN and CDR2 SYDVKM. V lost 7 bases to trimming and J lost 5 bases, with 12 bases between them. The CDR3: CASKARGYQPQHF. CDR3 bases: TGTGCCAGCAAGGCCCGAGGATATCAGCCCCAGCATTTT.

This chain joins TRBV9 and TRBJ2-7; TRBD2 might be the D (5 bases). The CDR3 consists of 14 residues. Germline V lookup: CDR1 SGDLS, CDR2 YYNGEE. V gave up 4 bases and J gave up 2 bases, with 13 bases separating them. CDR3 sequence: CASSPRGLPYEQYF. The CDR3 nucleotides read TGTGCCAGCAGCCCACGCGGACTCCCCTACGAGCAGTACTTC.

The CDR3 DNA reads as TGTGCCAGCAGTGAGATGAGAAGCGGGAGCAGAGATGAGCAGTTCTTC. The encoded protein is CASSEMRSGSRDEQFF. V and J are TRBV25-1 and TRBJ2-1; TRBD2 agrees at 8 bases. The CDR3 sequence is 16 residues long. Trimming cost V 3 bases and J 8 bases; bases outside gene matches: 12. The germline V gene has CDR1 MGHDK and CDR2 SYGVNS.

V usage is TRBV2 and J usage is TRBJ1-5; 9 nucleotides line up with TRBD1. V gave up 5 bases and J gave up 6 bases; unmatched junction bases: 5. The CDR3 loop spans 14 amino acids. Looked up from germline, CDR1 is SNHLY and CDR2 is FYNNEI. The CDR3 nucleotides are TGTGCCAGCAGTCAGGACAGGGGTAGTCAGCCCCAGCATTTT. It yields the protein CASSQDRGSQPQHF.

The chain couples TRBV5-4 to TRBJ1-1, with 7 bases aligning to TRBD1. Germline CDR1 is SGHNT and CDR2 is YYREEE (reference sequence). This CDR3 region has 15 residues. The V gene end was trimmed by 5 bases and the J gene end by 4 bases; junction bases not matched to a gene: 11. CDR3 sequence: CASSTPGQGGTEAFF. The CDR3 DNA is TGTGCCAGCAGTACACCGGGGCAGGGGGGCACTGAAGCTTTCTTT.

This clone showed up just once. This chain connects TRBV6-1 to TRBJ2-7, with TRBD1 as a possible D gene (6 bases). The germline V gene has CDR1 MNHNS and CDR2 SASEGT. The V end lost 5 bases, the J end lost 0 bases, and 14 bases lay between the germline ends. The CDR3 length is 15 residues. CDR3 DNA: TGTGCCAGCAGTTTGGGACACACGAGCTCCTACGAGCAGTACTTC. Translating it yields CASSLGHTSSYEQYF.

This clone is a singleton in its sample. V gene TRBV5-1 combines with J gene TRBJ2-6, with 12 bases fitting TRBD1. CDR1 SGHRS and CDR2 YFSETQ come from the germline V gene. Trimming at V came to 4 bases and at J to 0 bases, leaving 2 bases not matched to a gene. This CDR3 is built from 17 residues. For the CDR3, the DNA is TGCGCCAGCAGCGAGGGACAGGGGGCCTCTGGGGCCAACGTCCTGACTTTC. Its translation: CASSEGQGASGANVLTF.

The DNA for the CDR3 is TGTGCCACCAGCCTACGCCCGATGGGGGGCAATGAGCAGTTCTTC. Amino acids: CATSLRPMGGNEQFF. The V gene is TRBV15, the J gene TRBJ2-1; D may be TRBD2 (6 bases). V lost 5 bases and J 6 bases, leaving 17 bases between the germline ends. This CDR3 contains 15 residues. The germline gives CDR1 LNHNV, CDR2 YYDKDF (reference sequence). The full variable domain, its missing parts supplied by reference TRBV15 and TRBJ2-1, is DAMVIQNPRYQVTQFGKPVTLSCSQTLNHNVMYWYQQKSSQAPKLLFHYYDKDFNNEADTPDNFQSRRPNTSFCFLDIRSPGLGDTAMYLCATSLRPMGGNEQFFGPGTRLTVL.

This chain connects TRBV7-2 to TRBJ2-4; 16 positions match TRBD2. This CDR3 is 20 amino acids long. V was clipped by 0 bases and J by 1 base; unmatched bases: 6. Germline V gene data show CDR1 as SGHTA and CDR2 as FQGNSA. Here the CDR3 reads CASSLADRGLAGGAKNIQYF. CDR3 sequence (DNA): TGTGCCAGCAGCTTAGCGGATAGGGGACTAGCGGGAGGGGCCAAAAACATTCAGTACTTC. The full variable domain, its missing parts supplied by reference TRBV7-2 and TRBJ2-4, is GAGVSQSPSNKVTEKGKDVELRCDPISGHTALYWYRQSLGQGLEFLIYFQGNSAPDKSGLPSDRFSAERTGGSVSTLTIQRTQQEDSAVYLCASSLADRGLAGGAKNIQYFGAGTRLSVL.

The rearrangement uses TRBV19 and TRBJ2-1; a possible D gene is TRBD2 (6 bases). V was pared by 5 bases and J by 8 bases, with 13 bases between. In germline, CDR1 is LNHDA, CDR2 SQIVND (reference sequence). The CDR3 totals 13 residues. Here the CDR3 DNA reads TGTGCCAGTAGTCCCCGACTAGTCTATGAGCAGTTCTTC. Translating gives CASSPRLVYEQFF. Full variable domain (missing parts from reference TRBV19 and TRBJ2-1): DGGITQSPKYLFRKEGQNVTLSCEQNLNHDAMYWYRQDPGQGLRLIYYSQIVNDFQKGDIAEGYSVSREKKESFPLTVTSAQKNPTAFYLCASSPRLVYEQFFGPGTRLTVL.

This clone was seen a single time. The chain carries TRBV5-1 and TRBJ2-1; TRBD2 agrees at 11 bases. The CDR3 runs 12 residues. Germline-derived CDR1 and CDR2 are SGHRS and YFSETQ. V lost 5 bases to trimming and J lost 14 bases; unmatched junction nucleotides: 6. CDR3 DNA sequence: TGCGCCAGCAGGGAGACTAGCGGGACGGAGTTCTTC. Amino acid sequence: CASRETSGTEFF. Full variable domain (rest looked up from reference TRBV5-1 and TRBJ2-1): KAGVTQTPRYLIKTRGQQVTLSCSPISGHRSVSWYQQTPGQGLQFLFEYFSETQRNKGNFPGRFSGRQFSNSRSEMNVSTLELGDSALYLCASRETSGTEFFGPGTRLTVL.